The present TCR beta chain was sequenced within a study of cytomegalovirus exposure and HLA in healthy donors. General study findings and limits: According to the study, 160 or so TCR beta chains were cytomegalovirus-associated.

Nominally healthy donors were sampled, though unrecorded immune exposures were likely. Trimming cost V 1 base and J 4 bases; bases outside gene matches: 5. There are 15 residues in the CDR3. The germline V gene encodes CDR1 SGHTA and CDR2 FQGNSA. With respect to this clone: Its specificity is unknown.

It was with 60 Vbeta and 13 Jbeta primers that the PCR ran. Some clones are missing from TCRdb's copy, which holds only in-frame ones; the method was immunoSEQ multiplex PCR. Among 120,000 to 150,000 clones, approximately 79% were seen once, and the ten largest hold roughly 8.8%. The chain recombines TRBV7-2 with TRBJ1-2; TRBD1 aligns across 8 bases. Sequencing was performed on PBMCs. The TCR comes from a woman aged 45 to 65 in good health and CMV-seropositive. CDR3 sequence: CASSLDLGQAYGYTF. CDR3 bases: TGTGCCAGCAGCTTAGATTTGGGACAGGCCTATGGCTACACCTTC.